Following are 18 T cell receptor beta chains from one sample sequenced in a study of identical twins. TCRdb reprocessed the 5' RACE reads via MiXCR and lists one record per CDR3 protein. Of roughly 490,000 distinct CDR3 sequences listed, around an eighth are singletons. The data also belong to a second study, concerning yellow fever vaccine responses in identical twins.

Material for sequencing was CD4+ T cells sorted from blood. Receptors originate from a woman between 18 and 29 years old in good health.

This clonotype was seen repeatedly, ten times or more. The chain couples TRBV12-3 or TRBV12-4 to TRBJ1-5, with D hard to call. The CDR3 contains 15 residues. V dropped 2 bases and J dropped 1 base, with 9 bases sitting between them. The CDR3 bases are TGTGCCAGCAGTTTAAAAATAGGGAGCAATCAGCCCCAGCATTTT. Encoded protein: CASSLKIGSNQPQHF.

This clonotype was observed a few times. This chain links TRBV11-1 with TRBJ2-3; TRBD1 aligns across 9 bases. Per germline, CDR1 SGHAT and CDR2 FQDESV (reference sequence). The trim removed 5 bases at V and 2 bases at J, leaving 5 bases unmatched. The CDR3 extends over 15 amino acids. CDR3 loop: CASSPGQGHTDTQYF. DNA for the CDR3: TGTGCCAGCAGCCCGGGACAGGGACACACAGATACGCAGTATTTT. Based on the CDR3 plus reference TRBV11-1 and TRBJ2-3, the full variable domain is EAEVAQSPRYKITEKSQAVAFWCDPISGHATLYWYRQILGQGPELLVQFQDESVVDDSQLPKDRFSAERLKGVDSTLKIQPAELGDSAMYLCASSPGQGHTDTQYFGPGTRLTVL.

J is TRBJ2-4 and V is TRBV3-1, with D perhaps TRBD1 (6 bases). This CDR3 is built from 16 residues. Trimming stripped 1 base from V and 1 base from J, with 11 bases between. CDR1 and CDR2 from the germline V gene are LGHDT and YNNKEL (reference sequence). The CDR3 DNA reads TGTGCCAGCAGCCAAGCAGGGGTCGGGGCCAAAAACATTCAGTACTTC. It encodes CASSQAGVGAKNIQYF.

The chain has TRBV6-5 and TRBJ2-5; maybe TRBD2 (6 bases). There are 17 residues in the CDR3. The V gene lost 0 bases and the J gene lost 1 base, with 15 bases spanning the gap. Germline V gene lookup returns CDR1 MNHEY and CDR2 SVGAGI. The chain's CDR3 is CASSYSGAGSFQETQYF. CDR3 nucleotides: TGTGCCAGCAGTTACTCTGGGGCGGGATCCTTCCAAGAGACCCAGTACTTC.

This clonotype was observed many times. This chain connects TRBV5-6 to TRBJ1-6, with 7 bases lining up with TRBD1. The CDR3 is made up of 16 amino acids. V gave up 3 bases and J gave up 5 bases; unmatched junction bases: 8. Germline assignment: CDR1 SGHDT and CDR2 YYEEEE. The CDR3 sequence: CASSSHLDRNNSPLHF. DNA for the CDR3: TGTGCCAGCAGCTCACACCTGGACAGGAATAATTCACCCCTCCACTTT.

About this clonotype itself: The junction differs from germline at one of its ends, possibly a read error. The chain's CDR3 is CASSVAGGGTDTQYF. The CDR3 nucleotides are TGTGCCAGCAGCGTAGCGGGGGGGGGCACAGATACGCAGTATTTT. The chain couples TRBV7-2 to TRBJ2-3; TRBD2 aligns across 11 bases. The CDR3 is 15 residues long. The germline V gene encodes CDR1 SGHTA and CDR2 FQGNSA.

This clonotype was found a few times. The V call is TRBV9, the J call TRBJ2-3, with 11 positions matching TRBD2. Trimming at V came to 2 bases and at J to 4 bases, leaving 3 bases not matched to a gene. CDR1 is SGDLS and CDR2 is YYNGEE in the germline V gene. This CDR3 is built from 15 residues. DNA of the CDR3: TGTGCCAGCAGCGTCGGACTAGCGGGTTCAGATACGCAGTATTTT. It codes for CASSVGLAGSDTQYF.

Only a few counts were recorded for this clonotype. The chain joins TRBV7-9 to TRBJ1-6; 7 bases align to TRBD1. CDR3 length: 15 residues. Germline V gives CDR1 SEHNR, CDR2 FQNEAQ (reference sequence). J was trimmed by 7 bases and V by 1 base; bases with no gene match: 4. CDR3 in DNA: TGTGCCAGCAGCTTAGTACCAGGGGGGAATTCACCCCTCCACTTT. Amino acid sequence: CASSLVPGGNSPLHF. Supplemented by reference TRBV7-9 and TRBJ1-6, the full variable domain reads DTGVSQNPRHKITKRGQNVTFRCDPISEHNRLYWYRQTLGQGPEFLTYFQNEAQLEKSRLLSDRFSAERPKGSFSTLEIQRTEQGDSAMYLCASSLVPGGNSPLHFGNGTRLTVT.

The CDR3 region is CASSAYSETSPLHF. CDR3 nucleotide sequence: TGTGCCAGCTCAGCTTACAGTGAGACTTCACCCCTCCACTTT. V usage is TRBV18 and J usage is TRBJ1-6, with D unclear. Germline V gene sequence: CDR1 KGHSH, CDR2 LQKENI. V lost 5 bases, J lost 9 bases, and 14 bases lay in between. This CDR3 spans 14 amino acids. The variable domain in full, with the rest retrieved from reference TRBV18 and TRBJ1-6, is NAGVMQNPRHLVRRRGQEARLRCSPMKGHSHVYWYRQLPEEGLKFMVYLQKENIIDESGMPKERFSAEFPKEGPSILRIQQVVRGDSAAYFCASSAYSETSPLHFGNGTRLTVT.

The chain joins TRBV7-2 to TRBJ1-1; maybe TRBD1 (5 bases). The CDR3 is 13 residues long. Trimming left V 1 base short and J 6 bases short, with 9 bases between. Germline V gives CDR1 SGHTA, CDR2 FQGNSA. CDR3 sequence: CASSLDPGPEAFF. The CDR3 nucleotides are TGTGCCAGCAGCTTAGACCCGGGGCCTGAAGCTTTCTTT.

This clonotype has just a few counts. The chain links TRBV19 to TRBJ2-3; no clear D gene. The CDR3 sequence is 15 residues long. V gave up 8 bases and J gave up 7 bases, with 22 bases separating them. Germline values: CDR1 LNHDA, CDR2 SQIVND (reference sequence). CDR3 sequence reads: CASCPTSNKRNTQYF. The CDR3 coding sequence is TGTGCCAGTTGTCCTACGTCGAACAAAAGGAATACGCAGTATTTT.

The genes are TRBV20-1 and TRBJ2-2; D may be TRBD2 (5 bases). This CDR3 contains 15 residues. The germline V gene has CDR1 DFQATT and CDR2 SNEGSKA (reference sequence). Trimming took off 4 bases at V and 5 bases at J, with 17 bases between the two ends. DNA of the CDR3: TGCAGTGCTACTTTAGCAGATGGGAGTACCGGGGAGCTGTTTTTT. This gives the protein CSATLADGSTGELFF.

The rearrangement joins TRBV6-2 or TRBV6-3 to TRBJ1-1; D remains ambiguous. With 2 bases removed from V and 1 base from J, the gap between germline ends came to 8 bases. The CDR3 has 14 residues. Germline V gene lookup returns CDR1 MNHEY and CDR2 SVGEGT. The CDR3 nucleotides read TGTGCCAGCAGTTACGGGCAGGAGAACACTGAAGCTTTCTTT. Its protein is CASSYGQENTEAFF.

The rearrangement links TRBV7-2 to TRBJ2-7; 7 nucleotides match TRBD2. The CDR3 is 15 residues long. V was pared by 1 base and J by 2 bases, with 5 bases of the junction left unmatched. The germline CDR1 and CDR2 sequences are SGHTA and FQGNSA. As DNA, the CDR3 is TGTGCCAGCAGCTTAGTTCGAGCGGGAACCTACGAGCAGTACTTC. Its translation is CASSLVRAGTYEQYF.

The rearrangement joins TRBV30 to TRBJ2-7, with D maybe TRBD1 (6 bases). V lost 3 bases and J 5 bases, leaving 11 bases between the germline ends. The CDR3 consists of 12 residues. Germline CDR1 reads GTSNPN; CDR2 reads SVGIG (reference sequence). Here the CDR3 DNA reads TGTGCCTGGAGACAGGGTTTCCACGAGCAGTACTTC. Translating gives CAWRQGFHEQYF.

The genes are TRBV7-3 and TRBJ2-1, with 7 bases lining up with TRBD2. The CDR3 has 15 residues. Germline values: CDR1 SGHTA, CDR2 FQGTGA. Germline trimming cut 5 bases from V and 7 bases from J; bases unmatched to any gene: 11. CDR3 region: CASSLNRDYLNEQFF. The CDR3 DNA sequence: TGTGCCAGCAGCCTAAACCGGGACTACCTTAATGAGCAGTTCTTC.

This clonotype has only a few counts. This chain uses TRBV4-3 with TRBJ2-2; the D call may be TRBD1 or TRBD2 (6 bases each). This CDR3 is built from 15 residues. Per the germline V gene, CDR1 is LGHNA and CDR2 is YSLEER. Trimming cost V 1 base and J 6 bases, with 12 bases left between them. This CDR3 is CASSQGVGGPGELFF. The CDR3 DNA sequence: TGCGCCAGCAGCCAAGGGGTGGGGGGCCCCGGGGAGCTGTTTTTT.

V gene TRBV20-1 combines with J gene TRBJ2-2; no firm D call. Germline CDR1 DFQATT, CDR2 SNEGSKA (reference sequence). CDR3 length: 16 residues. The ends were cut back, 0 bases at V and 0 bases at J, with 11 bases in the middle. The CDR3 spells CSARDQQYSNTGELFF. CDR3 bases: TGCAGTGCTAGAGACCAGCAATACTCGAACACCGGGGAGCTGTTTTTT.